The next 21 T cell receptor beta chains were all read from a single sample in a study of cytomegalovirus exposure and HLA in healthy donors (dated by TCRdb to between 2016 and 2019). Library preparation used the immunoSEQ multiplex PCR assay. The multiplex PCR relied on a mix of 60 forward primers for TCR Vbeta segments and 13 reverse primers for TCR Jbeta segments. Held by TCRdb, this immuneACCESS table contains in-frame sequences only and omits some clones. Under half of the omission traces to an unresolved V gene where checked; the cause of the rest is unknown. This sample holds 200,000 to 250,000 clones; approximately 88% were observed only once. The top ten hold 0.71% of the sample. What was sequenced was PBMCs. These TCRs come from a boy younger than 10 in good health and CMV-seronegative.

The chain recombines TRBV2 with TRBJ1-2, with D hard to call. V lost 4 bases and J 10 bases, leaving 7 bases between the germline ends. In germline, CDR1 is SNHLY, CDR2 FYNNEI. This CDR3 has 10 residues. CDR3 sequence: CASSGRNYTF. The DNA of the CDR3 is TGTGCCAGCAGTGGGCGGAACTACACCTTC.

This clone was detected once. The chain couples TRBV7-2 to TRBJ1-1; 8 positions match TRBD1. CDR1 and CDR2 (germline): SGHTA, FQGNSA. V trimming: 3 bases; J trimming: 5 bases; junction bases outside the gene matches: 5. The CDR3 is 14 amino acids. DNA of the CDR3: TGTGCCAGCAGCTTTTCCAGGGGGCATACTGAAGCTTTCTTT. This encodes CASSFSRGHTEAFF.

The chain carries TRBV7-2 and TRBJ2-1; D is perhaps TRBD2 (5 bases). Germline V gene lookup returns CDR1 SGHTA and CDR2 FQGNSA. There are 13 residues in the CDR3. Trimming stripped 1 base from V and 11 bases from J, with 12 bases between. The CDR3 region has the DNA TGTGCCAGCAGCTTAGGACCGGAGGCCCAGCAGTTCTTC. The encoded protein is CASSLGPEAQQFF.

This chain links TRBV9 with TRBJ2-2; D gene unclear. The CDR3 loop spans 15 amino acids. CDR1 is SGDLS, CDR2 YYNGEE, per germline. Trimming cost V 0 bases and J 0 bases, with 6 bases left between them. The CDR3 DNA reads TGTGCCAGCAGCGTAGGGAGTCCGAACACCGGGGAGCTGTTTTTT. Residues: CASSVGSPNTGELFF.

The gene calls are TRBV27 and TRBJ2-7, with 10 bases identical to TRBD1. J lost 5 bases, V lost 8 bases, and 18 bases had no gene match. Germline V lookup: CDR1 MNHEY, CDR2 SMNVEV (reference sequence). The length of the CDR3 is 17 residues. The CDR3 DNA sequence: TGTGCCAGCGGATGGGGACAGGGGAGCGGGAGTGGGAACGAGCAGTACTTC. This translates into CASGWGQGSGSGNEQYF.

This rearrangement joins TRBV6-1 to TRBJ2-1; possibly TRBD2 for D (5 bases). V lost 4 bases to trimming and J lost 1 base, with 5 bases between them. The CDR3 is 13 amino acids. In germline, CDR1 is MNHNS, CDR2 SASEGT. The CDR3 loop reads CASSGESYNEQFF. The CDR3 nucleotides are TGTGCCAGCAGTGGGGAGTCCTACAATGAGCAGTTCTTC.

This clone was observed a single time. The CDR3 sequence is CASSLPSSTVNTEAFF. The CDR3, as DNA: TGTGCCAGCAGCCTACCGTCTTCTACGGTGAACACTGAAGCTTTCTTT. J is TRBJ1-1 and V is TRBV4-2; the D is unclear. V was trimmed by 4 bases and J by 0 bases, leaving 15 bases between them. The CDR3 is 16 amino acids. Germline-derived CDR1 and CDR2 are LGHNA and YNFKEQ.

This clone was found a few times. The J gene is TRBJ2-1, the V gene TRBV10-3, with 11 bases matching TRBD2. From germline, CDR1 is ENHRY and CDR2 SYGVKD. The V segment lost 6 bases and the J segment 5 bases; nucleotides outside the gene matches: 12. The CDR3 has 17 amino acids. Here the CDR3 reads CAISRLAGGAVDNEQFF. CDR3 coding DNA: TGTGCCATCAGCCGCCTAGCGGGAGGCGCAGTGGACAATGAGCAGTTCTTC.

The chain recombines TRBV7-9 with TRBJ2-5, with 9 bases that match TRBD1. Trimming took 5 bases from V and 4 from J; bases not matched to a gene: 5. This CDR3 has 14 amino acids. CDR1 and CDR2 (germline): SEHNR, FQNEAQ (reference sequence). CDR3 residues: CASSATTGGETQYF. The CDR3 DNA is TGTGCCAGCAGCGCTACGACAGGGGGAGAGACCCAGTACTTC.

In this sample, this clone turned up a few times. This rearrangement joins TRBV28 to TRBJ1-1; 8 nucleotides match TRBD1. The CDR3 is made up of 18 amino acids. Germline V gene sequence: CDR1 MDHEN, CDR2 SYDVKM. The J segment lost 4 bases and the V segment lost 1 base, leaving 14 bases of the junction unmatched. The CDR3, as DNA: TGTGCCAGCAGTTTATTCTACCCCCGACAGGGGTTCAGCACTGAAGCTTTCTTT. Its protein is CASSLFYPRQGFSTEAFF.

This chain joins TRBV18 and TRBJ1-3; D unclear. V lost 2 bases and J 4 bases, leaving 12 bases between the germline ends. This CDR3 is 15 amino acids long. Germline CDR1 is KGHSH and CDR2 is LQKENI. CDR3 region: CASSPLRGSGNTIYF. CDR3 bases: TGTGCCAGCTCACCATTGCGAGGGAGCGGAAACACCATATATTTT.

This sequence joins TRBV6-1 and TRBJ2-3; 10 nucleotides match TRBD2. V shed 3 bases, J shed 4 bases, and the junction held 7 bases outside the gene matches. Germline CDR1 reads MNHNS; CDR2 reads SASEGT. The CDR3 runs 16 residues. CDR3 bases: TGTGCCAGCAGTGAGAGTCTAGCGGGAGATCCAGATACGCAGTATTTT. This codes for CASSESLAGDPDTQYF.

The V and J genes are TRBV30 and TRBJ1-2; D call uncertain. Trimming cost V 5 bases and J 0 bases, with 10 bases left between them. This CDR3 region has 13 residues. In germline, CDR1 is GTSNPN, CDR2 SVGIG (reference sequence). This chain's CDR3 is CAWDPRANYGYTF. Written as DNA, the CDR3 is TGTGCCTGGGACCCTCGGGCTAACTATGGCTACACCTTC.

V is TRBV6-5 and J is TRBJ1-1; the match to TRBD1 covers 7 bases. V gave up 2 bases and J gave up 3 bases; unmatched junction bases: 3. Per the germline V gene, CDR1 is MNHEY and CDR2 is SVGAGI. CDR3 size: 14 residues. For the CDR3, the DNA is TGTGCCAGCAGTTACAGACAGGGCGACACTGAAGCTTTCTTT. Amino acids: CASSYRQGDTEAFF.

This chain uses TRBV7-9 with TRBJ1-1, with 7 bases lining up with TRBD1. Germline values: CDR1 SEHNR, CDR2 FQNEAQ (reference sequence). With V trimmed by 4 bases and J by 3 bases, 2 bases remained unmatched. The CDR3 covers 13 residues. CDR3 in DNA: TGTGCCAGCAGCTACAGGGGAGACACTGAAGCTTTCTTT. Translation gives CASSYRGDTEAFF.

This clone was counted only a few times. The chain joins TRBV9 to TRBJ2-5; tentatively, D is TRBD2 (7 bases). Germline V gene sequence: CDR1 SGDLS, CDR2 YYNGEE. Trimming removed 4 bases from V and 1 base from J, with 14 bases in between. The CDR3 is 15 residues long. The CDR3 coding sequence is TGTGCCAGCAGCATTGGGGGGGCACCCCAAGAGACCCAGTACTTC. Translated, it gives CASSIGGAPQETQYF.

V is TRBV30 and J is TRBJ2-7; TRBD1 aligns across 8 bases. Germline trimming cut 5 bases from V and 5 bases from J; bases unmatched to any gene: 8. The CDR3 runs 13 residues. Germline CDR1 GTSNPN, CDR2 SVGIG (reference sequence). The CDR3 protein is CAWGRDRFNEQYF. DNA for the CDR3: TGTGCCTGGGGGCGGGACAGGTTCAACGAGCAGTACTTC.

CDR3 region: CASSPRFYTDNEQFF. CDR3 sequence (DNA): TGTGCCAGCTCACCACGATTCTATACAGACAATGAGCAGTTCTTC. The chain has TRBV18 and TRBJ2-1; D not certain. V lost 1 base, J lost 5 bases, and 12 bases lay in between. In germline, CDR1 is KGHSH, CDR2 LQKENI. CDR3 length: 15 residues.

The chain links TRBV27 to TRBJ2-7; perhaps TRBD2 as D (7 bases). Germline-derived CDR1 and CDR2 are MNHEY and SMNVEV (reference sequence). Trimming pared 3 bases from V and 5 bases from J, leaving 20 bases between. The CDR3 length is 16 residues. The CDR3 DNA reads as TGTGCCAGCAGTTTCCGGTTCTGGGGGGGGCCCCACGAGCAGTACTTC. Protein sequence: CASSFRFWGGPHEQYF.

The sample holds one count of this clone. One end of the junction fails to match germline, which may point to a read error. The rearrangement uses TRBV7-9 and TRBJ1-2; 7 bases are a match to TRBD1. Germline CDR1 and CDR2: SEHNR and FQNEAQ (reference sequence). This CDR3 has 12 amino acids. The DNA for the CDR3 is TGTTCCAGCAGCTTAACCGGGACAGAGAGCCAGTTC. Translating gives CSSSLTGTESQF.

The chain employs TRBV14 and TRBJ2-1, with TRBD2 matching 10 bases. The junction had 14 bases not matched to a gene; V was cut back by 4 bases and J by 5 bases. CDR3 length: 18 amino acids. The germline CDR1 and CDR2 sequences are SGHDN and FVKESK. CDR3 region: CASSRPSRASGRDNEQFF. CDR3 bases: TGTGCCAGCAGCCGACCCTCCCGGGCTAGCGGGAGAGACAATGAGCAGTTCTTC.